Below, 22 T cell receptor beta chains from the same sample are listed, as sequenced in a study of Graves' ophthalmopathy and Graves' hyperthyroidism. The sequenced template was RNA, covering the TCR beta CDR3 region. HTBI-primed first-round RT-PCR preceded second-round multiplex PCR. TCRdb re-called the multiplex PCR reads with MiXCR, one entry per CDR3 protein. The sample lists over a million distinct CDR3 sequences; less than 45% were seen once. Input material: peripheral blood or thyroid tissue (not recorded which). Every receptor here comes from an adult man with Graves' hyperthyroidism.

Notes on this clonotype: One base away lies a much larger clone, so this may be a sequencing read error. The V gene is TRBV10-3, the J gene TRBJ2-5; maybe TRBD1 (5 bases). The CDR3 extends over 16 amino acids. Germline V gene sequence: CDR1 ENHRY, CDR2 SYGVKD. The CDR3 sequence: CAVSTDIPLDQETQYF. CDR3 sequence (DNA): TGTGCCGTCAGTACGGACATCCCCCTAGACCAAGAGACCCAGTACTTC.

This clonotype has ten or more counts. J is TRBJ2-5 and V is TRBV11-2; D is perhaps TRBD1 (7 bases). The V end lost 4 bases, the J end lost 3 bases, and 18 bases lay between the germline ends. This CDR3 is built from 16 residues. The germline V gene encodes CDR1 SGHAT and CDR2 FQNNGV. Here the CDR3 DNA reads TGTGCCAGCAGCTCAGGGGACAGTAGGGGGGAAGAGACCCAGTACTTC. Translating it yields CASSSGDSRGEETQYF. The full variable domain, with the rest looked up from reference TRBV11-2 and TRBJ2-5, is EAGVAQSPRYKIIEKRQSVAFWCNPISGHATLYWYQQILGQGPKLLIQFQNNGVVDDSQLPKDRFSAERLKGVDSTLKIQPAKLEDSAVYLCASSSGDSRGEETQYFGPGTRLLVL.

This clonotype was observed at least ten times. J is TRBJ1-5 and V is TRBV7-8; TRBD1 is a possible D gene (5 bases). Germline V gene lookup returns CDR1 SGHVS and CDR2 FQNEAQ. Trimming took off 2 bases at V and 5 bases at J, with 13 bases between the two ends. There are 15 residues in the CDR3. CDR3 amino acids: CASSLTPGFHQPQHF. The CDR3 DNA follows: TGTGCCAGCAGCTTAACCCCAGGGTTTCATCAGCCCCAGCATTTT. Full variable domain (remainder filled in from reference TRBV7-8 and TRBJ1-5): GAGVSQSPRYKVAKRGQDVALRCDPISGHVSLFWYQQALGQGPEFLTYFQNEAQLDKSGLPSDRFFAERPEGSVSTLKIQRTQQEDSAVYLCASSLTPGFHQPQHFGDGTRLSIL.

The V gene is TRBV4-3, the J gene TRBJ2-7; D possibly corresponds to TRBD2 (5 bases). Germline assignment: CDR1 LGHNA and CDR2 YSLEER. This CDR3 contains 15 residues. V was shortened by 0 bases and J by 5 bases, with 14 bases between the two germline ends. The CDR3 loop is CASSQDKYAGDEQYF. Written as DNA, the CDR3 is TGCGCCAGCAGCCAAGATAAGTACGCCGGGGACGAGCAGTACTTC.

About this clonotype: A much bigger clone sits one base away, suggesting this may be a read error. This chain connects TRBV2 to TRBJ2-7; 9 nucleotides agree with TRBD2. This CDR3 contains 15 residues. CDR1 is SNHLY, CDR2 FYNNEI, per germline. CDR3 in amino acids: CASSFTPSGTYEQCF. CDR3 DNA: TGTGCCAGCAGTTTCACCCCTAGCGGGACCTACGAGCAGTGCTTC.

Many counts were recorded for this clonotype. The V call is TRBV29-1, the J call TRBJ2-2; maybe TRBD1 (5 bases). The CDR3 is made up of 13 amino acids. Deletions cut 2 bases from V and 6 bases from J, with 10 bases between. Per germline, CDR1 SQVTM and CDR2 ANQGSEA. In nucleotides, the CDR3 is TGCAGCGTTGAACAGGGTTATTCCGGGGAGCTGTTTTTT. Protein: CSVEQGYSGELFF.

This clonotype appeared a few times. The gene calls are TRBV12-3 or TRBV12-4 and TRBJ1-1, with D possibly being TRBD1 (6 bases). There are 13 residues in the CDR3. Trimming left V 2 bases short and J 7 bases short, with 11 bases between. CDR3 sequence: CASSLTGYLEAFF. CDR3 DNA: TGTGCCAGCAGTTTAACAGGGTACCTTGAAGCTTTCTTT.

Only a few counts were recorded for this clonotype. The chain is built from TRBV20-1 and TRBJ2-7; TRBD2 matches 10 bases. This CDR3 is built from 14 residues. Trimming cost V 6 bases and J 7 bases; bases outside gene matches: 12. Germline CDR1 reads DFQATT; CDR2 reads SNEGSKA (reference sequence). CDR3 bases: TGCAGTGCAACAATACTAGCGGGACGGGGAGAGCAGTACTTC. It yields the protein CSATILAGRGEQYF.

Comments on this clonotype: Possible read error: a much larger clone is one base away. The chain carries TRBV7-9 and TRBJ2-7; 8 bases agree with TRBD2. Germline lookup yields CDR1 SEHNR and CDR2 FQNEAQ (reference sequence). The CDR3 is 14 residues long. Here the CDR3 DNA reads TGTGCCAGCAGCTTAGAGCGGGAGTCCTACGAGCGGTACTTC. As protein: CASSLERESYERYF.

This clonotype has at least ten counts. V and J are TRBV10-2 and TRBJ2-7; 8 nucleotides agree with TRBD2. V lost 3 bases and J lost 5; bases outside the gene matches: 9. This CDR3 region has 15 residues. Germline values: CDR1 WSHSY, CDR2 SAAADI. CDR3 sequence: CASSEGAGVSDEQYF. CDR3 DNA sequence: TGCGCCAGCAGTGAAGGAGCGGGAGTATCGGACGAGCAGTACTTC.

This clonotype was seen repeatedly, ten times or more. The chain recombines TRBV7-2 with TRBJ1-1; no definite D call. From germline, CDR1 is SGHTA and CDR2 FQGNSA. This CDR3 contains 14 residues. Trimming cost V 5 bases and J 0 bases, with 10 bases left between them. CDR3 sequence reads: CASSLALMNTEAFF. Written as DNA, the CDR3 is TGTGCCAGCAGCCTCGCCCTCATGAACACTGAAGCTTTCTTT.

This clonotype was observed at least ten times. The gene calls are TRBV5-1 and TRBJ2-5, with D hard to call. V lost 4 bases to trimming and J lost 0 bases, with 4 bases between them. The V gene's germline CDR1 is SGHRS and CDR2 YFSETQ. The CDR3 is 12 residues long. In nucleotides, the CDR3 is TGCGCCAGCAGCGTGTACCAAGAGACCCAGTACTTC. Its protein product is CASSVYQETQYF.

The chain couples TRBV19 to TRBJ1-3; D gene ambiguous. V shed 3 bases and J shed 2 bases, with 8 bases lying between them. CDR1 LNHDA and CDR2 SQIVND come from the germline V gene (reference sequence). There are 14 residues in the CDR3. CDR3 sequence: CASSMVGTGNTIYF. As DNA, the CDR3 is TGTGCCAGTAGTATGGTCGGTACTGGAAACACCATATATTTT.

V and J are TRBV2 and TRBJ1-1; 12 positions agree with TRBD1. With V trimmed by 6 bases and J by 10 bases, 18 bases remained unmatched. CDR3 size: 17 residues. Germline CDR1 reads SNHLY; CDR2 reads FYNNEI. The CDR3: CASSSSSPGTGGMRAFF. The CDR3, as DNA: TGTGCCAGCAGCAGTTCATCACCTGGGACAGGGGGCATGCGAGCTTTCTTT.

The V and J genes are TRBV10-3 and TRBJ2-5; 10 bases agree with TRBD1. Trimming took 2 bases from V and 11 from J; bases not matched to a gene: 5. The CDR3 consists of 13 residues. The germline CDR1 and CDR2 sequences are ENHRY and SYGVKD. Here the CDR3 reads CAISEPGQGSQYF. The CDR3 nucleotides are TGTGCCATCAGTGAGCCGGGACAGGGGAGTCAGTACTTC.

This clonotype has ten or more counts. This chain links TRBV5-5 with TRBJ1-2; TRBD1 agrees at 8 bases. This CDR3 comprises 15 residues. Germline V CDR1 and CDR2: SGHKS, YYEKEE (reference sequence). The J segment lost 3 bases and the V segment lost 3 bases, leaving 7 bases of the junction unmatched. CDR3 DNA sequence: TGTGCCAGCAGCTACGGACAGGGAAGGGACTATGGCTACACCTTC. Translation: CASSYGQGRDYGYTF.

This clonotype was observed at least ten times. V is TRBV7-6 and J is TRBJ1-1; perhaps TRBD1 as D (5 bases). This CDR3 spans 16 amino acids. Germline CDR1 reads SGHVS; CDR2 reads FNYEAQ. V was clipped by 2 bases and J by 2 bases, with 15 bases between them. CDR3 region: CASSLNPGPRNTEAFF. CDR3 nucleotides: TGTGCCAGCAGCTTAAACCCGGGACCGAGAAACACTGAAGCTTTCTTT.

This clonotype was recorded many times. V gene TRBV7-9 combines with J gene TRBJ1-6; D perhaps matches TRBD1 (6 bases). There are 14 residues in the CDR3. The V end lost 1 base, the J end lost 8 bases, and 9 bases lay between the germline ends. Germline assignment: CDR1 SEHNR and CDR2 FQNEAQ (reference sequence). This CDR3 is CASSLGGRDSPLHF. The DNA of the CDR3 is TGTGCCAGCAGCTTAGGGGGGCGTGATTCACCCCTCCACTTT.

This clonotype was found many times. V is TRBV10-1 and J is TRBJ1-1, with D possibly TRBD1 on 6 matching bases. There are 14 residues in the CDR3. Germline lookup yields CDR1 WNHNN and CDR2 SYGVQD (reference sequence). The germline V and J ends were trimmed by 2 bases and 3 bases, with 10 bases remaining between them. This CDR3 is CASSEGGPYTEAFF. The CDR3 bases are TGCGCCAGCAGTGAGGGGGGGCCGTACACTGAAGCTTTCTTT.

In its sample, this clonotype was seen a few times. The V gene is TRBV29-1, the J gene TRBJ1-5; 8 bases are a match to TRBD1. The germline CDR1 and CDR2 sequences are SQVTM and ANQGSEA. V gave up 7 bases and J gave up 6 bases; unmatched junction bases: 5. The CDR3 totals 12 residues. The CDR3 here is CSGTGWGQPQHF. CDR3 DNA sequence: TGCAGCGGGACAGGGTGGGGTCAGCCCCAGCATTTT.

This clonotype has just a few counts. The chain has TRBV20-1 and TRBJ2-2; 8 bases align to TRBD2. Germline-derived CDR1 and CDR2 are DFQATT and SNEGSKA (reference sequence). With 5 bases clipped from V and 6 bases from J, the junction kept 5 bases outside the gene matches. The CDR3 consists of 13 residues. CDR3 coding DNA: TGCAGTGCTCTGGGACTAGATGCCGGGGAGCTGTTTTTT. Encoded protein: CSALGLDAGELFF.

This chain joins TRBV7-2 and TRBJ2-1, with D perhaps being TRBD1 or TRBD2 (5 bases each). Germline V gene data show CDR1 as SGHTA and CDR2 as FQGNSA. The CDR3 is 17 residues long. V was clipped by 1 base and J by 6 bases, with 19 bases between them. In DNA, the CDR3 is TGTGCCAGCAGCTTAGGGGCAGGGACCATGGATAGCAATGAGCAGTTCTTC. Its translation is CASSLGAGTMDSNEQFF.